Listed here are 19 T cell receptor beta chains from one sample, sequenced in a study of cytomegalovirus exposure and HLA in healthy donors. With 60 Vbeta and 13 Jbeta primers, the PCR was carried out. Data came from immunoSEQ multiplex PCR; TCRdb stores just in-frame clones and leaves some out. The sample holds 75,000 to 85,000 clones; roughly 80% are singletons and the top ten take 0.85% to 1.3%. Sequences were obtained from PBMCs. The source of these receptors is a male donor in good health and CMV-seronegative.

CDR3 nucleotide sequence: TGTGCCAGCAGCCCGGGAACGGGGTTGGGGGAGACCCAGTACTTC. Protein sequence: CASSPGTGLGETQYF. The rearrangement links TRBV28 to TRBJ2-5; possible D gene TRBD2, 5 bases. This CDR3 comprises 15 residues. V lost 6 bases, J lost 5 bases, and 19 bases lay in between. The germline V gene has CDR1 MDHEN and CDR2 SYDVKM.

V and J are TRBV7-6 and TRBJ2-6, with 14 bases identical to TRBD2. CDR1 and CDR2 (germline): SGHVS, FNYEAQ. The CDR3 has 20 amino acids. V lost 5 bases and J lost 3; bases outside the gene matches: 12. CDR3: CASSIELGLAGVYGANVLTF. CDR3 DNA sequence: TGTGCCAGCAGCATAGAACTGGGACTAGCGGGAGTTTATGGGGCCAACGTCCTGACTTTC.

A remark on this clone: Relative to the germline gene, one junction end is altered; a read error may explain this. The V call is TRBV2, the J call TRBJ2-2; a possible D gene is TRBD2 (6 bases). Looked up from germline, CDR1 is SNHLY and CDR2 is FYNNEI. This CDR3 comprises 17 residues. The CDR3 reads CASSEKRADRYSGGLFF. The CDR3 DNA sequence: TGTGCCAGCAGTGAAAAGAGGGCAGACCGTTATTCCGGGGGGCTGTTTTTT. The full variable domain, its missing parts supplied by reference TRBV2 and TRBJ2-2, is EPEVTQTPSHQVTQMGQEVILRCVPISNHLYFYWYRQILGQKVEFLVSFYNNEISEKSEIFDDQFSVERPDGSNFTLKIRSTKLEDSAMYFCASSEKRADRYSGGLFFGEGSRLTVL.

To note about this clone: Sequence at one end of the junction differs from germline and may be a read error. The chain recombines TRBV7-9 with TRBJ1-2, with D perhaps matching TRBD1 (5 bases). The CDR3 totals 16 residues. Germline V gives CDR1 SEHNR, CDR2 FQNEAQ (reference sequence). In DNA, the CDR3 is TGTTCCAGCAGCTTAGTAGGGACTGTCACTAACTATGGCTACACCTTC. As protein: CSSSLVGTVTNYGYTF.

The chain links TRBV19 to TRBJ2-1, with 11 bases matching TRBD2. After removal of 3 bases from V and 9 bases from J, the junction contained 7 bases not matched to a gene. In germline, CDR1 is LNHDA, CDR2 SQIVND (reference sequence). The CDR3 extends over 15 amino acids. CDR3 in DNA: TGTGCCAGTAGTATCAAACTAGCGGGAGTGAGTGAGCAGTTCTTC. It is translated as CASSIKLAGVSEQFF.

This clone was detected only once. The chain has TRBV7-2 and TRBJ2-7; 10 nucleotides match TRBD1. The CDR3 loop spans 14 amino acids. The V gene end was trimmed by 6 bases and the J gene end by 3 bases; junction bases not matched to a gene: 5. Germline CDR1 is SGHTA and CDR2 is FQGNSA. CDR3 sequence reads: CASRETGGVYEQYF. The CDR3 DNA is TGTGCCAGCAGGGAGACAGGGGGCGTCTACGAGCAGTACTTC.

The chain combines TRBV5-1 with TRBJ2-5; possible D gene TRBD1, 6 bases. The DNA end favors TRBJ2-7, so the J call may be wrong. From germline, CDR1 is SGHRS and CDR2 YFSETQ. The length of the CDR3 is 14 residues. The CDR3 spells CASSQGLGVYEQYF. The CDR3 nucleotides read TGCGCCAGCAGCCAGGGGTTGGGGGTCTACGAGCAGTACTTC.

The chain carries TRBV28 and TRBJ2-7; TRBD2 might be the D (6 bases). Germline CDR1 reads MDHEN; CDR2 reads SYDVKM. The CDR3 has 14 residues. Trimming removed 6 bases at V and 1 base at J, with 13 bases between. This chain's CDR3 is CASRGRTSSYEQYF. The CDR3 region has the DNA TGTGCCAGCAGGGGGAGGACCTCTTCCTACGAGCAGTACTTC.

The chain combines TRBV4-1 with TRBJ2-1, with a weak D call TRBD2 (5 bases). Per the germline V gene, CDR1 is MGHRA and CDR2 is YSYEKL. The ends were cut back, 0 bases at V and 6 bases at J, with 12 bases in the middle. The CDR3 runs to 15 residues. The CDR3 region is CASSQELREGNEQFF. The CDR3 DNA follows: TGCGCCAGCAGCCAAGAGCTTAGAGAGGGCAATGAGCAGTTCTTC.

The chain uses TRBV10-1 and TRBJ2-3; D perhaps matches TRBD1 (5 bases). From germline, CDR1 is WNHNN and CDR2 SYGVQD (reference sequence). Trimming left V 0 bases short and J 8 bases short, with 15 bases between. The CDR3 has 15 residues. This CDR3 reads CASSESTAQGITQYF. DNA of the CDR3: TGCGCCAGCAGTGAGTCAACCGCGCAGGGAATTACGCAGTATTTT.

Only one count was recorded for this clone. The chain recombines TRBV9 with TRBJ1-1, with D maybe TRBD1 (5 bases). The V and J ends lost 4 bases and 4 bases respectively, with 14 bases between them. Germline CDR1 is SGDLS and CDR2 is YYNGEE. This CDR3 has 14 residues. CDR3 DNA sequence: TGTGCCAGCAGCTTCACAGGAGCGGGCACTGAAGCTTTCTTT. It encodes CASSFTGAGTEAFF.

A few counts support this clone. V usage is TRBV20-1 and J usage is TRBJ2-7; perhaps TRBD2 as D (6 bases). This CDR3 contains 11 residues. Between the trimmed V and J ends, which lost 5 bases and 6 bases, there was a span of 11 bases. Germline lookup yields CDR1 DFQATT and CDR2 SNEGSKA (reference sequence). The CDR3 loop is CSAGEVGEQYF. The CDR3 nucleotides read TGCAGTGCTGGGGAGGTCGGCGAGCAGTACTTC.

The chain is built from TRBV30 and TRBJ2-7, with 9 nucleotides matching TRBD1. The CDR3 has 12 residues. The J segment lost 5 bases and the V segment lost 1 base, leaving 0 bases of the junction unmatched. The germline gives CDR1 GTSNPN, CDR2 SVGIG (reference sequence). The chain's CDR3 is CAWSGTGDEQYF. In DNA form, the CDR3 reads TGTGCCTGGAGTGGGACAGGGGACGAGCAGTACTTC.

The CDR3 loop is CASSELAGGPTDTQYF. CDR3 DNA sequence: TGCGCCAGCTCGGAACTAGCGGGAGGGCCGACAGATACGCAGTATTTT. This rearrangement joins TRBV5-1 to TRBJ2-3, with TRBD2 matching over 13 bases. The CDR3 is 16 amino acids. The trim removed 7 bases at V and 3 bases at J, leaving 8 bases unmatched. CDR1 and CDR2 from the germline V gene are SGHRS and YFSETQ. Based on the CDR3 plus reference TRBV5-1 and TRBJ2-3, the full variable domain is KAGVTQTPRYLIKTRGQQVTLSCSPISGHRSVSWYQQTPGQGLQFLFEYFSETQRNKGNFPGRFSGRQFSNSRSEMNVSTLELGDSALYLCASSELAGGPTDTQYFGPGTRLTVL.

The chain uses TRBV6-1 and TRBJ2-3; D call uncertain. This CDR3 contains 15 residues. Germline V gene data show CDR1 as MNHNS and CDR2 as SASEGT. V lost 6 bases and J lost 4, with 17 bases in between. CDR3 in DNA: TGTGCCAGCAGCCTCACCAGACGGGTCGCAGATACGCAGTATTTT. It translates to CASSLTRRVADTQYF.

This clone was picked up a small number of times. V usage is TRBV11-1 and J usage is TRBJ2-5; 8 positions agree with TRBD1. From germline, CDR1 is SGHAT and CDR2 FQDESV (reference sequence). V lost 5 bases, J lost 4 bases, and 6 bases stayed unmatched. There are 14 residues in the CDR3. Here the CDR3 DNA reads TGTGCCAGCAGCAACGGACAGGGAGTAGAGACCCAGTACTTC. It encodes CASSNGQGVETQYF.

DNA for the CDR3: TGTGCCAGCTGTCAGGGGTATAGAAACACCATATATTTT. It encodes CASCQGYRNTIYF. The chain links TRBV28 to TRBJ1-3; D possibly corresponds to TRBD1 (6 bases). Germline CDR1 MDHEN, CDR2 SYDVKM. The CDR3 contains 13 residues. The V end was cut by 8 bases, the J end by 5 bases, with 13 bases between.

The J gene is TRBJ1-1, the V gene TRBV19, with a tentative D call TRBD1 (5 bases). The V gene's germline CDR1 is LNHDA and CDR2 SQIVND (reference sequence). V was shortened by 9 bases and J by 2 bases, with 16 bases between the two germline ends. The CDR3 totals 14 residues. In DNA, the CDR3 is TGTGCCAGCGCCGGTAGCAGGGCCAACACTGAAGCTTTCTTT. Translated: CASAGSRANTEAFF. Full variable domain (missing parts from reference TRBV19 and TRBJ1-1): DGGITQSPKYLFRKEGQNVTLSCEQNLNHDAMYWYRQDPGQGLRLIYYSQIVNDFQKGDIAEGYSVSREKKESFPLTVTSAQKNPTAFYLCASAGSRANTEAFFGQGTRLTVV.

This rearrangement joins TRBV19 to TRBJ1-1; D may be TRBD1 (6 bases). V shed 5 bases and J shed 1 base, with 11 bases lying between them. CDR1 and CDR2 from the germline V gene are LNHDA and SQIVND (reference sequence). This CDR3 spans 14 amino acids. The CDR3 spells CASSLGQRNTEAFF. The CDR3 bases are TGTGCCAGTAGTCTCGGACAGAGGAACACTGAAGCTTTCTTT. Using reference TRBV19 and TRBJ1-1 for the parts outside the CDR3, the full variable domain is DGGITQSPKYLFRKEGQNVTLSCEQNLNHDAMYWYRQDPGQGLRLIYYSQIVNDFQKGDIAEGYSVSREKKESFPLTVTSAQKNPTAFYLCASSLGQRNTEAFFGQGTRLTVV.